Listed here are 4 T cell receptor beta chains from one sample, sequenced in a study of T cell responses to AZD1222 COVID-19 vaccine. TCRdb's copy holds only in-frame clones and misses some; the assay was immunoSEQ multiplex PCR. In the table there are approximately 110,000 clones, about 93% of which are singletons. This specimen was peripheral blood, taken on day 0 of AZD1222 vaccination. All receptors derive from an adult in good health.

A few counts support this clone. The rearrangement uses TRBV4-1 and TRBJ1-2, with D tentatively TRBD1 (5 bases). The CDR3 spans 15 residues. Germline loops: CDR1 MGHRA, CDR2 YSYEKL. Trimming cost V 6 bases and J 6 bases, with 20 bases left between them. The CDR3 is CASRLSGGSMDGYTF. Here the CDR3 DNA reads TGCGCCAGCAGACTATCCGGGGGTTCTATGGATGGCTACACCTTC.

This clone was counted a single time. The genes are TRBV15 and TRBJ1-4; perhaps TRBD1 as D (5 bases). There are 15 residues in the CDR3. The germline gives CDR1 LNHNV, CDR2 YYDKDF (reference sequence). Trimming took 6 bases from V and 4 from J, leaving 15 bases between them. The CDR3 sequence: CATRIGTAGNEKLFF. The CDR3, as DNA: TGTGCCACCAGGATAGGGACGGCCGGTAATGAAAAACTGTTTTTT.

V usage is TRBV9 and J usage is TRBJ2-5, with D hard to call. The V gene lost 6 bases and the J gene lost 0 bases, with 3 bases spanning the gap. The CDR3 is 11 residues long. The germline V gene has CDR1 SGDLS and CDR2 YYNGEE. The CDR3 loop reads CASNDQETQYF. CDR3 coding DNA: TGTGCCAGCAATGACCAAGAGACCCAGTACTTC.

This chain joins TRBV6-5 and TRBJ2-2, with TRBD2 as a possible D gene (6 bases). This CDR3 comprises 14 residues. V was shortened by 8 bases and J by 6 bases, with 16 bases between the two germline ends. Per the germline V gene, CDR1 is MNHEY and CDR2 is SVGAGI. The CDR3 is CASFDGRWAGELFF. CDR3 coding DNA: TGTGCCAGCTTTGACGGGAGATGGGCCGGGGAGCTGTTTTTT.